The 3 T cell receptor beta chains below were found in one sample sequenced in a study of cytomegalovirus exposure and HLA in healthy donors. Using immunoSEQ multiplex PCR, the repertoire was profiled, and TCRdb retains in-frame clones only, with some absent. Of some 260,000 clones in the sample, roughly 87% were seen once. Material: PBMCs. These TCRs come from a man between 18 and 35 years old in good health and CMV-seropositive.

The chain carries TRBV5-1 and TRBJ1-2, with TRBD1 as a possible D gene (5 bases). This CDR3 is built from 15 residues. Germline V gene sequence: CDR1 SGHRS, CDR2 YFSETQ. V lost 0 bases, J lost 4 bases, and 13 bases lay in between. CDR3 sequence: CASSLGQGAIYGYTF. The CDR3 DNA sequence: TGCGCCAGCAGCTTGGGGCAGGGAGCTATCTATGGCTACACCTTC.

This chain uses TRBV28 with TRBJ2-5; no reliable D call. V dropped 2 bases and J dropped 2 bases, with 6 bases sitting between them. Germline values: CDR1 MDHEN, CDR2 SYDVKM. The CDR3 is 13 amino acids. The CDR3: CASSLSGQETQYF. As DNA, the CDR3 is TGTGCCAGCAGTTTAAGTGGACAAGAGACCCAGTACTTC.

The chain couples TRBV10-3 to TRBJ2-1; TRBD2 agrees at 15 bases. The germline V gene has CDR1 ENHRY and CDR2 SYGVKD. The CDR3 has 17 amino acids. The junction had 5 bases not matched to a gene; V was cut back by 6 bases and J by 2 bases. The CDR3, as DNA: TGTGCCATCAGGAGGACTAGCGGGAGGGTGCCCTACAATGAGCAGTTCTTC. It codes for CAIRRTSGRVPYNEQFF.